The next 22 T cell receptor beta chains were all read from a single sample in a study of regulatory T cells in long-lasting Graves disease. Regarding time point: newly diagnosed GD, antithyroid drugs for less than 3 months. RNA isolated from PBMCs was used to make the TCR library. Construction of the TCR beta libraries employed iRepertoire HTBI primers in conjunction with Arm-PCR of CDR3 regions. MiXCR, run by TCRdb on the multiplex PCR reads, gives a single entry per CDR3 protein. The sample consists of about 320,000 distinct CDR3 sequences, about 18% of them appearing once. Here the sequenced sample was peripheral blood mononuclear cells (PBMCs), taken at new diagnosis, from a patient treated with antithyroid drugs. These receptors originate from a female donor with Graves disease.

The chain couples TRBV20-1 to TRBJ1-5; perhaps TRBD1 as D (6 bases). The germline gives CDR1 DFQATT, CDR2 SNEGSKA (reference sequence). V lost 2 bases and J lost 1, with 15 bases in between. The CDR3 is 16 residues long. Here the CDR3 reads CSARSLGQGSNQPQHF. The CDR3 nucleotides are TGCAGTGCTAGAAGTTTGGGGCAGGGGAGCAATCAGCCCCAGCATTTT.

There are many counts of this clonotype. This chain links TRBV28 with TRBJ1-1; no reliable D call. The CDR3 covers 15 residues. Trimming shortened V by 5 bases and J by 4 bases, and 17 bases separated the two germline ends. Germline V gene data show CDR1 as MDHEN and CDR2 as SYDVKM. CDR3 sequence reads: CASSGFMGAGTEAFF. The CDR3 coding sequence is TGTGCCAGCAGTGGATTCATGGGCGCTGGCACTGAAGCTTTCTTT. The whole variable domain, remainder taken from reference TRBV28 and TRBJ1-1, is DVKVTQSSRYLVKRTGEKVFLECVQDMDHENMFWYRQDPGLGLRLIYFSYDVKMKEKGDIPEGYSVSREKKERFSLILESASTNQTSMYLCASSGFMGAGTEAFFGQGTRLTVV.

This clonotype was recorded many times. This rearrangement joins TRBV18 to TRBJ2-7; 14 nucleotides agree with TRBD2. J gave up 5 bases and V 5 bases, and 5 bases lay outside the gene matches. This CDR3 is built from 15 residues. Germline CDR1 is KGHSH and CDR2 is LQKENI. CDR3: CASSSATSGRDEQYF. Written as DNA, the CDR3 is TGTGCCAGCTCATCAGCGACTAGCGGGAGGGACGAGCAGTACTTC.

This clonotype was picked up a small number of times. The CDR3 nucleotides read TGTGCCAGTAATAATGCCGGGGGCCCCCCCGGGACCCAGTACTTC. Residues: CASNNAGGPPGTQYF. The chain is built from TRBV19 and TRBJ2-5, with D perhaps being TRBD1 or TRBD2 (6 bases each). From germline, CDR1 is LNHDA and CDR2 SQIVND (reference sequence). V was shortened by 7 bases and J by 7 bases, with 22 bases between the two germline ends. The CDR3 is 15 amino acids. Complete variable domain (other parts from reference TRBV19 and TRBJ2-5): DGGITQSPKYLFRKEGQNVTLSCEQNLNHDAMYWYRQDPGQGLRLIYYSQIVNDFQKGDIAEGYSVSREKKESFPLTVTSAQKNPTAFYLCASNNAGGPPGTQYFGPGTRLLVL.

This clonotype was observed at least ten times. The rearrangement joins TRBV11-3 to TRBJ2-7; 13 nucleotides match TRBD2. CDR3 length: 16 amino acids. The germline V gene has CDR1 SGHNT and CDR2 YENEEA. The J segment lost 3 bases and the V segment lost 3 bases, leaving 5 bases of the junction unmatched. The CDR3 coding sequence is TGTGCCAGCAGCTTCGGACTAGCGGGGGTCTACTACGAGCAGTACTTC. It codes for CASSFGLAGVYYEQYF.

This clonotype was counted many times. The chain is built from TRBV24-1 and TRBJ2-3, with 8 bases aligning to TRBD1. Germline loops: CDR1 KGHDR, CDR2 SFDVKD. V gave up 1 base and J gave up 3 bases; unmatched junction bases: 5. The CDR3 has 16 residues. This CDR3 reads CATSDFEDRGTDTQYF. DNA of the CDR3: TGTGCCACCAGTGATTTCGAAGACAGGGGTACAGATACGCAGTATTTT.

This clonotype was counted at least ten times. The chain employs TRBV9 and TRBJ2-1; 13 positions match TRBD2. The V gene end was trimmed by 7 bases and the J gene end by 8 bases; junction bases not matched to a gene: 3. CDR3 size: 13 residues. From germline, CDR1 is SGDLS and CDR2 YYNGEE. CDR3 region: CASRTSGSYEQFF. The CDR3 coding sequence is TGTGCCAGCCGGACTAGCGGGAGCTATGAGCAGTTCTTC. Looking up the rest from reference TRBV9 and TRBJ2-1 gives the full variable domain: DSGVTQTPKHLITATGQRVTLRCSPRSGDLSVYWYQQSLDQGLQFLIQYYNGEERAKGNILERFSAQQFPDLHSELNLSSLELGDSALYFCASRTSGSYEQFFGPGTRLTVL.

This clonotype occurred many times. The gene calls are TRBV29-1 and TRBJ2-2; 8 positions match TRBD2. Germline V CDR1 and CDR2: SQVTM, ANQGSEA. The CDR3 has 14 amino acids. After removal of 4 bases from V and 4 bases from J, the junction contained 5 bases not matched to a gene. The CDR3 sequence is CSVAGGPITGELFF. CDR3 bases: TGCAGCGTTGCGGGAGGGCCAATCACCGGGGAGCTGTTTTTT.

The rearrangement joins TRBV6-1 to TRBJ2-7, with D unclear. Trimming removed 7 bases from V and 2 bases from J, with 12 bases in between. The CDR3 runs to 13 residues. Germline-derived CDR1 and CDR2 are MNHNS and SASEGT. This chain's CDR3 is CASIGPPTYEQYF. The CDR3 DNA is TGTGCCAGCATAGGGCCGCCGACCTACGAGCAGTACTTC.

This clonotype appeared many times. This sequence joins TRBV11-3 and TRBJ2-7, with 7 bases identical to TRBD2. CDR1 and CDR2 from the germline V gene are SGHNT and YENEEA. V gave up 5 bases and J gave up 2 bases; unmatched junction bases: 12. The CDR3 covers 16 residues. This chain's CDR3 is CASSLGKRDWPYEQYF. The CDR3, as DNA: TGTGCCAGCAGCCTCGGAAAGCGGGATTGGCCCTACGAGCAGTACTTC.

The chain uses TRBV28 and TRBJ1-3; 7 bases align to TRBD1. V shed 5 bases and J 0 bases; nucleotides not matched to a gene: 10. Germline lookup yields CDR1 MDHEN and CDR2 SYDVKM. This CDR3 is built from 17 residues. The DNA of the CDR3 is TGTGCCAGCAGTCGGGACAGCTCTGACCCCTCTGGAAACACCATATATTTT. This encodes CASSRDSSDPSGNTIYF.

This clonotype was counted ten times or more. The chain recombines TRBV27 with TRBJ2-2; the match to TRBD2 covers 8 bases. Trimming cost V 5 bases and J 6 bases; bases outside gene matches: 2. There are 13 residues in the CDR3. Germline loops: CDR1 MNHEY, CDR2 SMNVEV (reference sequence). Here the CDR3 DNA reads TGTGCCAGCAGTCGGGGGGGTGCCGGGGAGCTGTTTTTT. Amino acid sequence: CASSRGGAGELFF.

This clonotype came up many times. The rearrangement joins TRBV6-5 to TRBJ2-2; 13 bases fit TRBD2. Germline lookup yields CDR1 MNHEY and CDR2 SVGAGI. V trimming: 2 bases; J trimming: 1 base; junction bases outside the gene matches: 13. This CDR3 comprises 21 residues. CDR3: CASSYPKGTSGTTVNTGELFF. The DNA for the CDR3 is TGTGCCAGCAGTTACCCCAAGGGGACTAGCGGGACAACCGTGAACACCGGGGAGCTGTTTTTT.

This clonotype was found many times. Here the CDR3 DNA reads TGTGCCAGCAGTTCTCAGGGGAGCTCCTATAATTCACCCCTCCACTTT. Translating it yields CASSSQGSSYNSPLHF. The chain couples TRBV2 to TRBJ1-6; D is perhaps TRBD1 (6 bases). Germline CDR1 is SNHLY and CDR2 is FYNNEI. V gave up 5 bases and J gave up 0 bases, with 11 bases separating them. The CDR3 has 16 amino acids. The entire variable domain, with the rest obtained from reference TRBV2 and TRBJ1-6, is as follows: EPEVTQTPSHQVTQMGQEVILRCVPISNHLYFYWYRQILGQKVEFLVSFYNNEISEKSEIFDDQFSVERPDGSNFTLKIRSTKLEDSAMYFCASSSQGSSYNSPLHFGNGTRLTVT.

This clonotype was observed many times. The chain employs TRBV19 and TRBJ2-2, with TRBD1 as a possible D gene (6 bases). CDR1 and CDR2 from the germline V gene are LNHDA and SQIVND (reference sequence). V was pared by 7 bases and J by 5 bases, with 14 bases between. The CDR3 covers 14 residues. The DNA for the CDR3 is TGTGCCAGTATGTCAGGGGCAAGGACCGGGGAGCTGTTTTTT. It translates to CASMSGARTGELFF. The whole variable domain, remainder taken from reference TRBV19 and TRBJ2-2, is DGGITQSPKYLFRKEGQNVTLSCEQNLNHDAMYWYRQDPGQGLRLIYYSQIVNDFQKGDIAEGYSVSREKKESFPLTVTSAQKNPTAFYLCASMSGARTGELFFGEGSRLTVL.

This clonotype was detected many times. The chain employs TRBV6-5 and TRBJ2-3; TRBD1 aligns across 9 bases. The germline CDR1 and CDR2 sequences are MNHEY and SVGAGI. With V trimmed by 2 bases and J by 6 bases, 3 bases remained unmatched. CDR3 length equals 14 residues. The DNA for the CDR3 is TGTGCCAGCAGTTACGGGACAGGGCCGGATACGCAGTATTTT. It is translated as CASSYGTGPDTQYF.

There are a few counts of this clonotype. This chain joins TRBV6-2 or TRBV6-3 and TRBJ2-1, with 10 bases lining up with TRBD2. CDR1 is MNHEY and CDR2 is SVGEGT in the germline V gene. The CDR3 spans 15 residues. V gave up 4 bases and J gave up 4 bases; unmatched junction bases: 4. The CDR3 nucleotides are TGTGCCAGCAGTTCGTCAGCGGGAGGGTACAATGAGCAGTTCTTC. It is translated as CASSSSAGGYNEQFF.

This clonotype occurred many times. The J gene is TRBJ2-7, the V gene TRBV5-1; D is perhaps TRBD1 (5 bases). Trimming left V 4 bases short and J 2 bases short, with 16 bases between. The germline CDR1 and CDR2 sequences are SGHRS and YFSETQ. This CDR3 comprises 15 residues. CDR3 protein: CASSRPTAVPYEQYF. For the CDR3, the DNA is TGCGCCAGCAGCCGACCGACAGCCGTTCCCTACGAGCAGTACTTC.

This clonotype was observed many times. V gene TRBV12-3 or TRBV12-4 combines with J gene TRBJ1-5, with 8 bases fitting TRBD1. This CDR3 region has 15 residues. V trimming: 5 bases; J trimming: 4 bases; junction bases outside the gene matches: 7. The CDR3 region is CASSPAGTGNQPQHF. The CDR3 coding sequence is TGTGCCAGCAGTCCCGCCGGGACAGGTAATCAGCCCCAGCATTTT.

This clonotype was counted at least ten times. The chain employs TRBV18 and TRBJ2-7, with D possibly being TRBD1 (6 bases). Germline CDR1 KGHSH, CDR2 LQKENI. This CDR3 is built from 13 residues. V was pared by 3 bases and J by 6 bases, with 12 bases between. The CDR3 reads CASSPQQGREQYF. The DNA for the CDR3 is TGTGCCAGCTCACCGCAACAGGGACGCGAGCAGTACTTC.

The chain employs TRBV20-1 and TRBJ2-1, with D hard to call. V lost 4 bases and J lost 6, with 7 bases in between. Germline V gives CDR1 DFQATT, CDR2 SNEGSKA (reference sequence). The CDR3 runs to 11 residues. The CDR3 region is CSAKVINEQFF. The CDR3 bases are TGCAGTGCTAAGGTGATCAATGAGCAGTTCTTC.

This clonotype has at least ten counts. The chain carries TRBV7-8 and TRBJ2-3; tentatively, D is TRBD1 (5 bases). The germline V gene has CDR1 SGHVS and CDR2 FQNEAQ. V was trimmed by 1 base and J by 4 bases, leaving 18 bases between them. CDR3 length: 17 amino acids. As DNA, the CDR3 is TGTGCCAGCAGCTTAGGGGGCTGGGTCATAGTCTCAGATACGCAGTATTTT. This encodes CASSLGGWVIVSDTQYF.